This T cell receptor beta chain was recorded in a study of blood T cell repertoires in COVID-19. Overall study: Acute and convalescent COVID-19 samples came from the United States, Italy and Spain.

The method was immunoSEQ multiplex PCR; TCRdb's version includes in-frame clones alone and lacks a portion of them. The top ten hold around 0.7% of the sample, which has more than 200,000 clones, about 88% seen once. Germline V gene lookup returns CDR1 MNHEY and CDR2 SVGAGI. There are 14 residues in the CDR3. The trim removed 4 bases at V and 4 bases at J, leaving 5 bases unmatched. The source of this sequence is a man in his forties with acute or convalescent COVID-19. Sequencing was carried out using peripheral blood. The chain recombines TRBV6-5 with TRBJ2-3; 7 bases align to TRBD2. The CDR3 region has the DNA TGTGCCAGCAGTTCGGGTGGGGGGGCAGATACGCAGTATTTT. It translates to CASSSGGGADTQYF.